Shown below are 27 T cell receptor beta chains from a single sample sequenced in a study of metastatic and nonmetastatic thyroid tumors. TCRdb re-analyzed the PCR reads through MiXCR. This sample has 20,000 to 25,000 clones, with 10% to 12% found just once. Among the patients, none had received any treatment before thyroid surgery. Material for sequencing was blood. Receptors originate from a female donor with papillary thyroid cancer or a benign thyroid nodule (not recorded which). Some clones in this sample may be carry-over from other donors' samples.

The sample holds many counts of this clone. The chain joins TRBV12-3 or TRBV12-4 to TRBJ1-1, with D unclear. The CDR3 is made up of 15 amino acids. V lost 3 bases and J 2 bases, leaving 13 bases between the germline ends. The CDR3 DNA follows: TGTGCCAGCAGTTTGCCCATGCCCAGCAACACTGAAGCTTTCTTT. Translation: CASSLPMPSNTEAFF.

In its sample, this clone was seen many times. The same CDR3 also results from other DNA sequences found in this sample. The genes are TRBV5-5 and TRBJ2-1; perhaps TRBD2 as D (7 bases). Trimming removed 2 bases at V and 8 bases at J, with 14 bases between. The CDR3 has 14 amino acids. Germline values: CDR1 SGHKS, CDR2 YYEKEE (reference sequence). The CDR3 sequence is CASSFLEGGDEQFF. The CDR3 nucleotides read TGTGCCAGCAGCTTTTTGGAAGGGGGGGATGAGCAGTTCTTC.

This clone was picked up many times. A read error is possible here, since a much larger clone lies one base away. The V and J genes are TRBV2 and TRBJ2-3, with 12 bases lining up with TRBD2. J lost 4 bases, V lost 5 bases, and 4 bases had no gene match. CDR3 size: 15 residues. From germline, CDR1 is SNHLY and CDR2 FYNNEI. CDR3 residues: CASSRLAGVADTQYF. In DNA, the CDR3 is TGTGCCAGCAGTAGACTAGCGGGGGTGGCAGATACGCAGTATTTT. The entire variable domain, with the rest obtained from reference TRBV2 and TRBJ2-3, is as follows: EPEVTQTPSHQVTQMGQEVILRCVPISNHLYFYWYRQILGQKVEFLVSFYNNEISEKSEIFDDQFSVERPDGSNFTLKIRSTKLEDSAMYFCASSRLAGVADTQYFGPGTRLTVL.

This clone is judged medium-sized (0.01 to 0.1%). V and J are TRBV28 and TRBJ1-6; D gene uncertain. Germline V gives CDR1 MDHEN, CDR2 SYDVKM. This CDR3 region has 14 residues. The V and J ends lost 7 bases and 7 bases respectively, with 14 bases between them. As DNA, the CDR3 is TGTGCCAGCACCTCGGACCATCGGAATTCACCCCTCCACTTT. It is translated as CASTSDHRNSPLHF.

This clone was recorded many times. V is TRBV7-9 and J is TRBJ2-1, with D perhaps assigned TRBD1 or TRBD2 (6 bases each). This CDR3 comprises 13 residues. Germline V lookup: CDR1 SEHNR, CDR2 FQNEAQ (reference sequence). Deletions cut 1 base from V and 8 bases from J, with 9 bases between. The CDR3 sequence: CASSLVGGYEQFF. As DNA, the CDR3 is TGTGCCAGCAGCTTAGTAGGGGGGTATGAGCAGTTCTTC.

This clone occurred many times. The chain employs TRBV20-1 and TRBJ1-2, with no clear D. The CDR3 runs to 13 residues. V lost 3 bases and J lost 6, with 14 bases in between. Germline V gene sequence: CDR1 DFQATT, CDR2 SNEGSKA (reference sequence). The CDR3 loop is CSASSILRNGYTF. The CDR3 DNA sequence: TGCAGTGCTAGTTCTATTCTCCGGAATGGCTACACCTTC.

This clone was observed many times. This chain joins TRBV29-1 and TRBJ2-7; D is possibly TRBD1 or TRBD2 (5 bases each). Trimming stripped 5 bases from V and 2 bases from J, with 13 bases between. The CDR3 totals 13 residues. Germline assignment: CDR1 SQVTM and CDR2 ANQGSEA. CDR3 nucleotide sequence: TGCAGCGTTATCGTGAGGGACCCCTACGAGCAGTACTTC. Its protein is CSVIVRDPYEQYF.

There are many counts of this clone. This chain links TRBV19 with TRBJ2-3; TRBD2 is a possible D gene (6 bases). This CDR3 comprises 15 residues. The V gene's germline CDR1 is LNHDA and CDR2 SQIVND (reference sequence). Trimming removed 3 bases from V and 2 bases from J, with 12 bases in between. CDR3 sequence reads: CASSIGGGDTDTQYF. The CDR3 DNA follows: TGTGCCAGTAGTATCGGAGGCGGGGACACAGATACGCAGTATTTT.

This clone was counted many times. The chain links TRBV5-1 to TRBJ2-3; D possibly corresponds to TRBD1 (5 bases). Per the germline V gene, CDR1 is SGHRS and CDR2 is YFSETQ. This CDR3 region has 14 residues. Trimming took off 4 bases at V and 1 base at J, with 10 bases between the two ends. The CDR3 reads CASSGETGTDTQYF. For the CDR3, the DNA is TGCGCCAGCAGCGGAGAGACAGGCACAGATACGCAGTATTTT.

This clone has a count of ten or more. V and J are TRBV4-3 and TRBJ2-3; D possibly matches TRBD1 or TRBD2 (5 bases each). This CDR3 is 16 amino acids long. V shed 1 base and J shed 4 bases, with 15 bases lying between them. The germline CDR1 and CDR2 sequences are LGHNA and YSLEER. The CDR3 bases are TGCGCCAGCAGCCAAGCCCCGGGGTTAGGGGCAGATACGCAGTATTTT. This sequence encodes CASSQAPGLGADTQYF.

There are a few counts of this clone. The V and J genes are TRBV20-1 and TRBJ2-5; 8 bases map to TRBD2. The CDR3 contains 14 residues. CDR1 and CDR2 from the germline V gene are DFQATT and SNEGSKA (reference sequence). With 7 bases clipped from V and 1 base from J, the junction kept 8 bases outside the gene matches. The CDR3, as DNA: TGCAGTGGGCTAGCGGGCGAGGTCCAAGAGACCCAGTACTTC. Its translation is CSGLAGEVQETQYF.

The chain uses TRBV12-3 or TRBV12-4 and TRBJ1-1; no definite D call. V was shortened by 4 bases and J by 3 bases, with 12 bases between the two germline ends. CDR3 length: 14 residues. The chain's CDR3 is CASSSPDGHTEAFF. The DNA of the CDR3 is TGTGCCAGCAGTTCTCCGGACGGGCACACTGAAGCTTTCTTT.

Ten or more counts support this clone. The genes are TRBV20-1 and TRBJ1-5, with D perhaps TRBD1 (6 bases). The ends were cut back, 0 bases at V and 9 bases at J, with 12 bases in the middle. This CDR3 spans 13 amino acids. The germline V gene encodes CDR1 DFQATT and CDR2 SNEGSKA (reference sequence). CDR3 in DNA: TGCAGTGCTAGAGATCTCAGGGGAGGGCCCCAGCATTTT. Amino acids: CSARDLRGGPQHF.

With respect to this clone: The junction differs from germline at one of its ends, possibly a read error. The V and J genes are TRBV15 and TRBJ2-7; no clear D gene. From germline, CDR1 is LNHNV and CDR2 YYDKDF (reference sequence). This CDR3 is 14 amino acids long. This CDR3 reads CSTAKGRQHYEQYF. The DNA for the CDR3 is TGTTCCACCGCGAAGGGCAGGCAACACTACGAGCAGTACTTC.

This clone occurred many times. One junction end does not reproduce the germline sequence, and a read error may be involved. Within the sample, other DNA sequences also encode this same CDR3. The V call is TRBV20-1, the J call TRBJ2-7; 11 bases map to TRBD1. The CDR3 runs 18 residues. Germline lookup yields CDR1 DFQATT and CDR2 SNEGSKA (reference sequence). The CDR3 DNA follows: TGCAGTGCTAGAGATCTAGGGACAGGGGGGTCGTTCTCCTACGAGCAATACTTC. It translates to CSARDLGTGGSFSYEQYF.

This clone was seen only a few times. Being one base from a much bigger clone, this may be a read error. The chain joins TRBV10-1 to TRBJ2-2; D perhaps matches TRBD2 (5 bases). The CDR3 is made up of 16 amino acids. In germline, CDR1 is WNHNN, CDR2 SYGVQD (reference sequence). CDR3 residues: CAGTLLGPPFTGELSF. CDR3 nucleotides: TGCGCCGGCACCCTGCTAGGTCCTCCCTTCACCGGGGAGCTGTCTTTT.

About this clone itself: At one end the junction does not follow the germline gene, possibly because of a read error. V usage is TRBV28 and J usage is TRBJ1-5; weak D call: TRBD1 (5 bases). Germline V lookup: CDR1 MDHEN, CDR2 SYDVKM. This CDR3 is 11 amino acids long. The CDR3 spells CVSNGGQPQHF. The DNA of the CDR3 is TGTGTCAGCAATGGGGGTCAGCCCCAGCATTTT.

By proportion, this clone is medium-sized (0.01 to 0.1%). J is TRBJ2-7 and V is TRBV10-3; 10 positions match TRBD2. The ends lost 3 bases at V and 2 bases at J; junction bases unmatched: 4. Germline V lookup: CDR1 ENHRY, CDR2 SYGVKD. The CDR3 contains 15 residues. This CDR3 is CAISDMTSGPYEQYF. The CDR3, as DNA: TGTGCCATCAGTGATATGACTAGCGGGCCCTACGAGCAGTACTTC.

This clone was found many times. This chain connects TRBV20-1 to TRBJ1-1, with D hard to call. This CDR3 is built from 18 residues. Germline assignment: CDR1 DFQATT and CDR2 SNEGSKA (reference sequence). With 4 bases removed from V and 2 bases from J, the gap between germline ends came to 26 bases. The CDR3: CSAKRSRAGVGPNTEAFF. The CDR3 DNA sequence: TGCAGTGCTAAGAGATCTAGAGCGGGAGTTGGGCCCAACACTGAAGCTTTCTTT.

Sample share makes this clone medium-sized. This chain joins TRBV6-2 or TRBV6-3 and TRBJ2-7; D may be TRBD1 (5 bases). CDR3 length: 13 residues. V shed 6 bases and J shed 3 bases, with 12 bases lying between them. Germline V gene sequence: CDR1 MNHEY, CDR2 SVGEGT. CDR3 nucleotides: TGTGCCAGCAGGAAGACAGAAGACTACGAGCAGTACTTC. Translated, it gives CASRKTEDYEQYF.

V is TRBV30 and J is TRBJ1-2; D remains ambiguous. In germline, CDR1 is GTSNPN, CDR2 SVGIG (reference sequence). Trimming pared 2 bases from V and 7 bases from J, leaving 14 bases between. The length of the CDR3 is 13 residues. CDR3 residues: CAWSQFGGGGYTF. DNA of the CDR3: TGTGCCTGGAGTCAGTTTGGCGGCGGTGGCTACACCTTC.

This clone was observed many times. This chain joins TRBV11-1 and TRBJ2-7; 9 bases are a match to TRBD1. CDR3 length: 15 amino acids. The ends lost 5 bases at V and 0 bases at J; junction bases unmatched: 5. CDR1 SGHAT and CDR2 FQDESV come from the germline V gene (reference sequence). The CDR3 here is CASSPGTGSSYEQYF. CDR3 DNA: TGTGCCAGCAGCCCCGGGACAGGGAGCTCCTACGAGCAGTACTTC. The variable domain in full, completed from reference TRBV11-1 and TRBJ2-7, reads EAEVAQSPRYKITEKSQAVAFWCDPISGHATLYWYRQILGQGPELLVQFQDESVVDDSQLPKDRFSAERLKGVDSTLKIQPAELGDSAMYLCASSPGTGSSYEQYFGPGTRLTVT.

By share, this clone counts as medium-sized. This chain links TRBV6-6 with TRBJ2-7, with 8 bases lining up with TRBD2. V lost 4 bases, J lost 0 bases, and 8 bases stayed unmatched. Germline CDR1 and CDR2: MNHNY and SVGAGI (reference sequence). The CDR3 consists of 16 residues. CDR3 amino acids: CASSSLSGGSSYEQYF. The CDR3 nucleotides are TGTGCCAGCAGTTCTCTCTCGGGAGGGAGCTCCTACGAGCAGTACTTC.

A note on this clone: A junction end diverges from the germline sequence, so it may reflect a read error. This chain joins TRBV4-1 and TRBJ1-5; possible D gene TRBD1, 5 bases. Germline loops: CDR1 MGHRA, CDR2 YSYEKL. The CDR3 is 15 amino acids. CDR3 residues: CANSQFRVINQPQHF. Written as DNA, the CDR3 is TGCGCCAACAGCCAATTCAGGGTGATAAATCAGCCCCAGCATTTT.

This clone was seen ten or more times. With a much larger clone just one base away, this may be a read error. The same CDR3 is also encoded by other DNA sequences in this sample. The chain is built from TRBV28 and TRBJ1-5; D gene ambiguous. The germline V gene has CDR1 MDHEN and CDR2 SYDVKM. CDR3 length: 16 residues. V shed 6 bases and J shed 1 base, with 16 bases lying between them. The CDR3 spells CASRSPGVGSNQPQHF. The CDR3 DNA follows: TGTGCCAGCAGATCTCCCGGGGTGGGCAGCAATCAGCCCCAGCATTTT.

This clone was found many times. The gene calls are TRBV4-3 and TRBJ2-7, with D possibly matching TRBD2 (6 bases). V lost 0 bases, J lost 1 base, and 13 bases lay in between. The germline CDR1 and CDR2 sequences are LGHNA and YSLEER. The length of the CDR3 is 16 residues. CDR3 sequence: CASSQDRRGPSYEQYF. CDR3 DNA: TGCGCCAGCAGCCAAGATCGGCGGGGCCCATCCTACGAGCAGTACTTC.

CDR3 loop: CASRPTGGREQYF. DNA for the CDR3: TGCGCCAGCAGGCCGACAGGGGGGAGAGAGCAGTACTTC. The chain combines TRBV4-1 with TRBJ2-7, with 9 bases that match TRBD1. The J segment lost 7 bases and the V segment lost 6 bases, leaving 7 bases of the junction unmatched. Germline CDR1 MGHRA, CDR2 YSYEKL. This CDR3 has 13 residues.